This T cell receptor beta chain was sequenced for a study of shared clonotypes between healthy human individuals (dated by TCRdb to 2019 to 2021). Background for the entire study: A few men and two women, aged 18 to 49 years, made up the cohort. The study deeply sequenced blood TCR repertoires of about five healthy adults to estimate repertoire size and the extent of clonotype sharing between individuals. Per donor, three plates each were used for CD4 naive and CD4 memory, two for CD8 naive, and one for CD8 memory. To increase sequencing depth and limit assay-specific biases, TCR repertoire library preparation and sequencing were carried out by different laboratories using diverse techniques. Per donor, leukapheresis produced somewhere between about 0.85 and 9.5 billion PBMCs.

TCR CDR3 regions were amplified from genomic DNA by multiplex PCR using the deep immunoSEQ assay. For each cell subset, the extracted genomic DNA was distributed evenly across all wells of several immunoSEQ 96-well plates, and each plate served as one replicate. For sorted subsets, each replicate PCR was loaded with 200 to 250 ng genomic DNA, equivalent to 25,000 to 30,000 T cell genomes. Purified libraries were measured with a Qubit 3.0 fluorometer, size-checked on a Bioanalyzer 2100, and measured again with the KAPA Library Quantification kit. A separate single-read 150-cycle Illumina NextSeq 550 flow cell was used to sequence each immunoSEQ 96-well plate. The authors processed their data as follows. Because only junctional sequences without quality scores were contained in the immunoSEQ output, filtering matching that applied to full-length reads could not be performed. To assign V/J genes and CDR3, sequences were annotated against IMGT germline references using PyIR, a Python wrapper for IgBLAST v1.9. Reads with weak V/J assignments (E-value above 1e-6), missing CDR3, stop codons, out-of-frame junctions, or ambiguous translated residues were removed. V3J clonotypes were defined as sequences sharing an identical inferred V gene, J gene, and CDR3 amino acid sequence. Percentage overlap between repertoires was computed as shared unique clonotypes divided by the size of the smaller repertoire. RTK rarefaction, the Chao1 estimator, and Recon v2.1 estimates of unobserved clonotypes were used to assess repertoire richness. OLGA was used to compute generation probabilities for all TCRbeta clonotypes that the gDNA method yielded from a few donors. TCRdb holds this immuneACCESS table with in-frame rearrangements only. Some clones are missing; in checked studies, unresolved V genes explain under half, and the rest has no known cause. The V and J calls and clone size were taken over from that table, and D and trimming were inferred from the DNA. The sample has around 240,000 clones on record, over 60% of them singletons. The ten largest clones add up to around 10% of the sample.

Points on this clone: Its antigen is unknown. There are no base qualities to consult, and no much larger clone falls within one base.

The research as a whole found: Larger estimated clonotype richness was generally found for naive subsets than for memory subsets. Pairwise subsampling indicated that sequencing depth was expected to affect the degree of clonotype sharing among donors. Rarefaction of sorted-subset datasets indicated incomplete sequencing despite the large sequencing depth. Sharing across a few donors was observed for approximately 5% of naive CD4, 3.5% of naive CD8, about 2.5% of memory CD4, and less than 0.45% of memory CD8 clonotypes. The genetic and exposure-history diversity represented was limited by the small number of donors. Sampling was restricted to blood, and TCR repertoires in tissue are likely to differ from TCR repertoires in blood. Compared with non-shared clonotypes, the clonotypes found in all four sorted-subset donors had higher generation probabilities.

Donors were healthy HIV-negative adults with no recently reported acute infections or vaccinations. Only Caucasian adults living in Nashville, Tennessee, USA were represented among the donors. Magnetic negative selection was used to enrich CD4+ T cells, after which naive cells were positively selected on CD45RA and the negative fraction became the memory subset. After blood collection by leukapheresis, PBMCs were isolated using Ficoll-Histopaque density gradient centrifugation and then cryopreserved in the vapor phase of liquid nitrogen. Analytical flow cytometry was used to check the purity and quantity of every magnetically sorted T cell population. Each sorted fraction had its genomic DNA isolated and then quantified by UV absorbance on a Nanodrop 2000c. CDR1 SGHRS and CDR2 YFSETQ were looked up in the germline V gene. The CDR3, cysteine through phenylalanine, is 15 amino acids long. The entry retains the CDR3 DNA only, 45 bases that are in frame from base 1. Compared with germline, V lacks 4 bases and J lacks 4 bases; bases without a gene match: 10.

Sequencing was performed on memory CD4+ T cells sorted from blood. The cell subset or site label on this specimen signifies: CD45RA-negative fraction. This clonotype originated in a man between 25 and 39 years old in good health. The chain joins TRBV5-1 to TRBJ2-7; 8 bases in the middle match TRBD1. The DNA reads TGCGCCAGCAGCCCCCGGACAGGGTCAGCATACGAGCAGTACTTC. The encoded protein is CASSPRTGSAYEQYF.